The 15 T cell receptor beta chains reported below all come from one sample, sequenced in a study of CD4+ T cells in melanoma. Data came from immunoSEQ multiplex PCR; TCRdb stores just in-frame clones and leaves some out. This sample has about 10,000 clones, with roughly three fifths found just once. Sequencing input: cells from a culture (not recorded whether cultured in vitro). The receptors derive from a human donor with melanoma.

The chain has TRBV6-5 and TRBJ1-2, with TRBD1 matching 7 bases. The J segment lost 0 bases and the V segment lost 6 bases, leaving 4 bases of the junction unmatched. In germline, CDR1 is MNHEY, CDR2 SVGAGI. This CDR3 has 14 amino acids. CDR3 sequence reads: CASRRDSTNYGYTF. CDR3 bases: TGTGCCAGCAGACGGGACAGCACTAACTATGGCTACACCTTC.

The CDR3 loop reads CASSLNIGYNNEQFF. CDR3 DNA: TGTGCCAGCAGCTTAAATATAGGTTATAACAATGAGCAGTTCTTC. The chain has TRBV11-2 and TRBJ2-1; D is unresolved. V was trimmed by 2 bases and J by 5 bases, leaving 13 bases between them. The CDR3 contains 15 residues. In germline, CDR1 is SGHAT, CDR2 FQNNGV.

The chain is built from TRBV19 and TRBJ1-4; maybe TRBD1 (5 bases). This CDR3 is built from 16 residues. Trimming left V 7 bases short and J 6 bases short, with 21 bases between. Per germline, CDR1 LNHDA and CDR2 SQIVND (reference sequence). CDR3 nucleotide sequence: TGTGCCAGTACCACAAAACCGACAGCGTTACATGAAAAACTGTTTTTT. This gives the protein CASTTKPTALHEKLFF.

The V call is TRBV9, the J call TRBJ1-2, with TRBD1 matching 8 bases. Germline V gene sequence: CDR1 SGDLS, CDR2 YYNGEE. The CDR3 runs to 17 residues. The V and J ends lost 0 bases and 0 bases, in that order; junction bases with no gene match: 7. This CDR3 reads CASSVDRTGKANYGYTF. DNA for the CDR3: TGTGCCAGCAGCGTAGATAGGACAGGGAAAGCTAACTATGGCTACACCTTC.

This clone has just one count. The J gene is TRBJ2-6, the V gene TRBV5-6; D is possibly TRBD1 (5 bases). V lost 1 base, J lost 0 bases, and 8 bases lay in between. The CDR3 covers 16 residues. CDR1 and CDR2 from the germline V gene are SGHDT and YYEEEE. The CDR3 loop reads CASSLLDISGANVLTF. In nucleotides, the CDR3 is TGTGCCAGCAGCTTGCTGGACATCTCTGGGGCCAACGTCCTGACTTTC. Looking up the rest from reference TRBV5-6 and TRBJ2-6 gives the full variable domain: DAGVTQSPTHLIKTRGQQVTLRCSPKSGHDTVSWYQQALGQGPQFIFQYYEEEERQRGNFPDRFSGHQFPNYSSELNVNALLLGDSALYLCASSLLDISGANVLTFGAGSRLTVL.

The rearrangement links TRBV9 to TRBJ1-1; D call uncertain. Trimming cost V 0 bases and J 2 bases, with 8 bases left between them. This CDR3 has 14 residues. CDR1 is SGDLS and CDR2 is YYNGEE in the germline V gene. The CDR3 DNA sequence: TGTGCCAGCAGCGTAGGGGCAAGAAACACTGAAGCTTTCTTT. Amino acids: CASSVGARNTEAFF.

The chain's CDR3 is CASSVGPFNEAFF. The CDR3 DNA reads TGTGCCAGCAGCGTGGGGCCATTCAATGAAGCTTTCTTT. The rearrangement joins TRBV9 to TRBJ1-1, with D tentatively TRBD1 (5 bases). The CDR3 runs 13 residues. Trimming removed 2 bases from V and 7 bases from J, with 12 bases in between. The germline V gene has CDR1 SGDLS and CDR2 YYNGEE.

This clone was counted between two and nine times. J is TRBJ2-7 and V is TRBV2; D is uncertain. The CDR3 consists of 10 residues. The V gene's germline CDR1 is SNHLY and CDR2 FYNNEI. Trimming shortened V by 4 bases and J by 4 bases, and 2 bases separated the two germline ends. The CDR3 sequence is CASSVYEQYF. CDR3 sequence (DNA): TGTGCCAGCAGTGTATACGAGCAGTACTTC.

The chain has TRBV2 and TRBJ2-7; D remains unclear. The CDR3 loop spans 20 amino acids. Germline CDR1 reads SNHLY; CDR2 reads FYNNEI. The V end lost 1 base, the J end lost 1 base, and 26 bases lay between the germline ends. The DNA for the CDR3 is TGTGCCAGCAGTGAAGGGCTGGAACTAAACCCCAACTTTAGATCCTACGAGCAGTACTTC. Its translation is CASSEGLELNPNFRSYEQYF.

The V gene is TRBV7-3, the J gene TRBJ2-3; D is uncertain. Germline-derived CDR1 and CDR2 are SGHTA and FQGTGA. Between the trimmed V and J ends, which lost 5 bases and 2 bases, there was a span of 14 bases. The CDR3 is 15 residues long. The chain's CDR3 is CASSLGGLTTDTQYF. In nucleotides, the CDR3 is TGTGCCAGCAGCCTAGGTGGCCTTACCACAGATACGCAGTATTTT.

This chain joins TRBV7-6 and TRBJ2-7; 8 bases line up with TRBD1. The CDR3 is 15 amino acids. J lost 4 bases, V lost 1 base, and 6 bases had no gene match. Germline values: CDR1 SGHVS, CDR2 FNYEAQ. CDR3 sequence: CASSLGAGGAYEQYF. The CDR3 DNA sequence: TGTGCCAGCAGCTTAGGGGCAGGGGGCGCGTACGAGCAGTACTTC.

The chain carries TRBV9 and TRBJ2-7, with D perhaps assigned TRBD1 or TRBD2 (5 bases each). The germline CDR1 and CDR2 sequences are SGDLS and YYNGEE. CDR3 length: 15 amino acids. V lost 5 bases to trimming and J lost 0 bases, with 15 bases between them. The CDR3 DNA reads TGTGCCAGCAGGAACCGGGACGGCAACTCCTACGAGCAGTACTTC. It yields the protein CASRNRDGNSYEQYF.

This clone was counted a single time. The V call is TRBV21-1, the J call TRBJ2-5; TRBD1 is the table's D call, not checked against the DNA. TRBV21-1 is a known pseudogene. CDR3 length: 19 amino acids. CDR3 loop: CASSKGAPGTGGTSETQYF. CDR3 bases: TGTGCCAGCAGCAAAGGGGCCCCCGGGACAGGGGGCACCTCTGAGACCCAGTACTTC.

This clone was counted between two and nine times. V usage is TRBV2 and J usage is TRBJ1-5; a possible D gene is TRBD1 (6 bases). The CDR3 consists of 15 residues. Germline assignment: CDR1 SNHLY and CDR2 FYNNEI. Trimming removed 2 bases from V and 0 bases from J, with 8 bases in between. CDR3 amino acids: CASSEKTGSNQPQHF. The DNA of the CDR3 is TGTGCCAGCAGTGAAAAGACAGGTAGCAATCAGCCCCAGCATTTT.

V usage is TRBV11-2 and J usage is TRBJ2-3; unclear D gene. The germline V gene encodes CDR1 SGHAT and CDR2 FQNNGV. This CDR3 has 15 residues. With 1 base removed from V and 0 bases from J, the gap between germline ends came to 8 bases. CDR3 protein: CASSLGQSSTDTQYF. CDR3 bases: TGTGCCAGCAGCTTAGGCCAATCTAGCACAGATACGCAGTATTTT.